The 19 T cell receptor beta chains presented below share a single source sample, sequenced in a study of T cells in women clearing cervical HPV infection. Here immunoSEQ multiplex PCR was the method, and the copy in TCRdb shows in-frame clones only, minus some. Recorded for this sample: some 40,000 clones. Sample: blood buffy coat. The source is a woman aged 18-70 years with a cervical HPV16 infection that either progressed to CIN3+ or cleared (not recorded which).

Regarding this clone: The read gets to within 3 residues of the CDR3 end, and the germline J gene fills in the rest. The chain has TRBV7-2 and TRBJ2-7; 7 positions agree with TRBD2. Germline V gives CDR1 SGHTA, CDR2 FQGNSA. There are 13 residues in the CDR3. The V gene end was trimmed by 4 bases and the J gene end by 5 bases; junction bases not matched to a gene: 5. CDR3 bases read: TGTGCCAGCAGCTCCGACGGGGGGAACGAG. It yields the protein CASSSDGGNE. In full, the CDR3 is CASSSDGGNEQYF.

On this clone itself: The read stops 3 residues short of the end of the CDR3; the missing end is completed from the germline J gene. This chain joins TRBV7-9 and TRBJ2-4; 7 bases line up with TRBD2. There are 15 residues in the CDR3. Trimming removed 4 bases from V and 1 base from J; junction bases left unmatched: 4. Germline loops: CDR1 SEHNR, CDR2 FQNEAQ (reference sequence). This CDR3 reads CASSSYGGAKNIQYF. The CDR3 DNA, read in part, is TGTGCCAGCAGCTCGTACGGGGGGGCCAAAAACATT.

Concerning this clone: The read halts 3 residues ahead of the CDR3 end, with the missing end drawn from the germline J gene. The chain employs TRBV20-1 and TRBJ2-7, with a weak D call TRBD2 (6 bases). CDR3 length equals 15 residues. V gave up 7 bases and J gave up 6 bases, with 25 bases separating them. The germline gives CDR1 DFQATT, CDR2 SNEGSKA (reference sequence). CDR3 DNA (partial): TGCAGTGTCAGAGTGGTTGCGGGATCCCCTGGCGAG. It is translated as CSVRVVAGSPGE. From start to end, the CDR3 is CSVRVVAGSPGEQYF.

CDR3 bases read: TGTGCCAGCTCACCAAGGGACAGGACCCAAGAGACC. It yields the protein CASSPRDRTQET. The entire CDR3 protein is CASSPRDRTQETQYF. The V and J genes are TRBV18 and TRBJ2-5; 8 bases align to TRBD1. Read sequence stops 3 residues before the CDR3 end, and the germline J gene provides the missing end. From germline, CDR1 is KGHSH and CDR2 LQKENI. The length of the CDR3 is 15 residues. V shed 2 bases, J shed 1 base, and the junction held 3 bases outside the gene matches. Complete variable domain (other parts from reference TRBV18 and TRBJ2-5): NAGVMQNPRHLVRRRGQEARLRCSPMKGHSHVYWYRQLPEEGLKFMVYLQKENIIDESGMPKERFSAEFPKEGPSILRIQQVVRGDSAAYFCASSPRDRTQETQYFGPGTRLLVL.

A word on this clone: The read ends 3 residues shy of where the CDR3 ends; the end is completed using the germline J gene. The chain joins TRBV30 to TRBJ1-1; D not certain. The germline gives CDR1 GTSNPN, CDR2 SVGIG (reference sequence). The CDR3 has 16 residues. Incomplete CDR3 DNA: TGTGCCTGGAGTGTACCGGAGTTTGACTTGCGGAGATCG. Its translation: CAWSVPEFDLRRS. The full CDR3 is CAWSVPEFDLRRSAFF. The variable domain in full, with the rest retrieved from reference TRBV30 and TRBJ1-1, is SQTIHQWPATLVQPVGSPLSLECTVEGTSNPNLYWYRQAAGRGLQLLFYSVGIGQISSEVPQNLSASRPQDRQFILSSKKLLLSDSGFYLCAWSVPEFDLRRSAFFGQGTRLTVV.

As concerns this clone: The sequenced fragment ends 3 residues before the CDR3 boundary, so the rest is inferred from the germline J gene. The V call is TRBV5-1, the J call TRBJ1-2; D gene unclear. The CDR3 has 14 amino acids. The V gene's germline CDR1 is SGHRS and CDR2 YFSETQ. The germline V and J ends were trimmed by 4 bases and 5 bases, with 15 bases remaining between them. Incomplete CDR3 DNA: TGCGCCAGCAGCCAAGAAAGGCCTTTATATGGC. Translated: CASSQERPLYG. The full CDR3 sequence reads CASSQERPLYGYTF.

As concerns this clone: The read terminates 3 residues before the CDR3 end, so the remaining end is supplied by the germline J gene. V and J are TRBV5-1 and TRBJ1-4; no reliable D call. V lost 0 bases and J lost 8, with 11 bases in between. The CDR3 covers 14 residues. Per the germline V gene, CDR1 is SGHRS and CDR2 is YFSETQ. CDR3 residues: CASSLGGYDEKLFF. CDR3 DNA, as far as it was read: TGCGCCAGCAGCTTGGGAGGGTATGACGAAAAA.

With regard to this clone: The missing CDR3 end, 3 residues past where the read stops, is filled in from the germline J gene. The chain joins TRBV20-1 to TRBJ1-2, with D possibly TRBD1 on 6 matching bases. The CDR3 length is 13 residues. Per the germline V gene, CDR1 is DFQATT and CDR2 is SNEGSKA (reference sequence). The CDR3 is CSASPRAGEGYTF. The CDR3 DNA, read in part, is TGCAGTGCTAGCCCCCGGGCAGGGGAGGGC.

As regards this clone: The read ends 3 residues before the CDR3 terminus; that terminus is restored from the germline J gene. The chain has TRBV18 and TRBJ1-2; weak D call: TRBD1 (6 bases). CDR1 and CDR2 from the germline V gene are KGHSH and LQKENI. CDR3 length: 14 amino acids. The sequenced CDR3 bases are TGTGCCAGCTCACCGACAGGAAGCACAGATACC. It yields the protein CASSPTGSTDT. The CDR3, in full, reads CASSPTGSTDTYTF.

As regards this clone: The sequenced fragment ends 3 residues before the CDR3 boundary, so the rest is inferred from the germline J gene. The chain uses TRBV11-2 and TRBJ2-2; D gene uncertain. Per the germline V gene, CDR1 is SGHAT and CDR2 is FQNNGV. The CDR3 is 11 amino acids. V lost 5 bases and J 9 bases, leaving 7 bases between the germline ends. CDR3 region: CASSPTRELFF. The CDR3 DNA, read in part, is TGTGCCAGCAGCCCTACCCGGGAG.

Regarding this clone: The CDR3 end is not reached by the read, which stops 3 residues before it; the germline J gene fills it in. This chain uses TRBV5-5 with TRBJ2-3; 7 bases agree with TRBD1. Germline CDR1 reads SGHKS; CDR2 reads YYEKEE (reference sequence). The CDR3 consists of 14 residues. This CDR3 is CASSQTGNQETQYF. The covered CDR3 bases are TGTGCCAGCAGTCAGACAGGGAACCAAGAGACG.

The part of the CDR3 DNA that was read is TGTGCCAGCTCACCAGGGAACAGGGGCGGTGAAAAA. Translated: CASSPGNRGGEK. The complete CDR3 sequence is CASSPGNRGGEKLFF. The rearrangement uses TRBV18 and TRBJ1-4; TRBD1 aligns across 7 bases. The read falls 3 residues short of the CDR3 end, and the missing part is taken from the germline J gene. CDR3 size: 15 residues. J gave up 7 bases and V 2 bases, and 7 bases lay outside the gene matches. CDR1 is KGHSH and CDR2 is LQKENI in the germline V gene.

As regards this clone: Read coverage stops 3 residues before the CDR3 terminus; the germline J gene supplies the remainder. The V call is TRBV27, the J call TRBJ1-6, with 7 bases matching TRBD1. CDR1 MNHEY and CDR2 SMNVEV come from the germline V gene (reference sequence). The CDR3 loop spans 15 amino acids. The ends lost 6 bases at V and 6 bases at J; junction bases unmatched: 8. The DNA read from the CDR3 is TGTGCCAGCAGACTTACGGGACAGCGTAATTCACCC. It encodes CASRLTGQRNSP. The whole CDR3 region reads CASRLTGQRNSPLHF.

The CDR3 loop is CASREQGQGSGYTF. The CDR3 bases that were read are TGTGCCAGCAGGGAACAGGGACAGGGAAGTGGC. The chain couples TRBV28 to TRBJ1-2, with 9 bases matching TRBD1. The missing CDR3 end, 3 residues past where the read stops, is filled in from the germline J gene. V lost 6 bases to trimming and J lost 7 bases; unmatched junction nucleotides: 9. Germline values: CDR1 MDHEN, CDR2 SYDVKM. This CDR3 has 14 residues.

With regard to this clone: The sequenced fragment ends 3 residues before the CDR3 boundary, so the rest is inferred from the germline J gene. The rearrangement uses TRBV6-1 and TRBJ2-5; TRBD2 matches 8 bases. Germline CDR1 is MNHNS and CDR2 is SASEGT. The CDR3 covers 15 residues. The CDR3 bases that were read are TGTGCCAGCAGTGGCCAGGGACTAGACCGAGATACC. Its protein is CASSGQGLDRDT. In full, the CDR3 is CASSGQGLDRDTQYF.

The chain's CDR3 is CASSLGLAVSQETQYF. The DNA read from the CDR3 is TGCGCCAGCAGCTTAGGACTAGCGGTGAGCCAAGAGACC. The chain uses TRBV5-1 and TRBJ2-5, with 10 bases identical to TRBD2. The CDR3 end lies 3 residues beyond the end of the read and is filled in from the germline J gene. J lost 1 base, V lost 2 bases, and 5 bases had no gene match. There are 16 residues in the CDR3. Germline CDR1 is SGHRS and CDR2 is YFSETQ.

Turning to this clone: The DNA ends 3 residues before the CDR3 does, and the rest of the CDR3 is filled in from the germline J gene. V and J are TRBV6-2 or TRBV6-3 and TRBJ2-1, with 12 bases that match TRBD2. This CDR3 is built from 14 residues. Germline V CDR1 and CDR2: MNHEY, SVGEGT. V lost 5 bases, J lost 9 bases, and 5 bases stayed unmatched. The CDR3 sequence is CASSPSGGASEQFF. The covered CDR3 bases are TGTGCCAGCAGTCCTAGCGGGGGGGCAAGTGAG.

A word on this clone: Sequencing ends 3 residues short of the CDR3 end; the germline J gene provides the rest. This rearrangement joins TRBV30 to TRBJ2-3; 8 nucleotides match TRBD2. The CDR3 has 16 amino acids. V was clipped by 4 bases and J by 0 bases; unmatched bases: 9. Germline V gene lookup returns CDR1 GTSNPN and CDR2 SVGIG (reference sequence). The CDR3 loop is CAWKSSGRTSTDTQYF. The part of the CDR3 DNA that was read is TGTGCCTGGAAGTCTAGCGGGCGGACGAGCACAGATACG.

The sequenced CDR3 bases are TGTGCCAGCAGCTTTACTAGCGACCCAAGGTACAATGAG. Translating it yields CASSFTSDPRYNE. The whole CDR3 sequence is CASSFTSDPRYNEQFF. The chain couples TRBV7-6 to TRBJ2-1; 7 nucleotides line up with TRBD2. The read stops 3 residues short of the end of the CDR3; the missing end is completed from the germline J gene. CDR3 size: 16 residues. Germline V gene data show CDR1 as SGHVS and CDR2 as FNYEAQ. V shed 3 bases, J shed 4 bases, and the junction held 9 bases outside the gene matches.